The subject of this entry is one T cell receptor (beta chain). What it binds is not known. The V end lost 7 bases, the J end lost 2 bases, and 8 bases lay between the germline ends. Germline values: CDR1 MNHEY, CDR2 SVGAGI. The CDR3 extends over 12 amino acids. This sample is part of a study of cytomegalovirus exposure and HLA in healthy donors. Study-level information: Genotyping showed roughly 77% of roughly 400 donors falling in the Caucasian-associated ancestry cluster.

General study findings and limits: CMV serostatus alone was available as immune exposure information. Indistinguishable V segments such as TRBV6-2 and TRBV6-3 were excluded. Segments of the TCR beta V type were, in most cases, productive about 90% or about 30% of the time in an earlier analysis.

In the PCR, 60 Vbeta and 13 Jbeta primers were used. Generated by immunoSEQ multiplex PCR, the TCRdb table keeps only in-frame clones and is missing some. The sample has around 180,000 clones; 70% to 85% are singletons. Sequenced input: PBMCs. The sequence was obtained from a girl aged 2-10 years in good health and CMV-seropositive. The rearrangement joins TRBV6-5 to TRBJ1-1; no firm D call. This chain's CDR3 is CASITVNTEAFF. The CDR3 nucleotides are TGTGCCAGCATCACAGTCAACACTGAAGCTTTCTTT.